The entry below gives a single T cell receptor beta chain sequence along with its context. Germline-derived CDR1 and CDR2 are SGHRS and YFSETQ. The CDR3 covers 15 residues. The V segment lost 3 bases and the J segment 2 bases; nucleotides outside the gene matches: 5. The source of the sample is a study of blood T cell repertoires in COVID-19. The wider study: T cells, B-cell-depleted T cells, or PBMCs provided the cDNA or gDNA that served as material.

As originally analysed: Nucleated cell counts were estimated from reference gene primer amplification. Only in-frame clones appear in the TCRdb table, and some are missing; sequencing was by immunoSEQ multiplex PCR. V, J and clone size derive from that table, while D and trimming were established from the DNA sequence. The sample has more than 110,000 clones; about 87% are singletons. The V call is TRBV5-1, the J call TRBJ2-7; 10 bases line up with TRBD1. This sequence originates from a human donor in a cohort sampled during active COVID-19. The sample taken for sequencing was peripheral blood. CDR3 sequence (DNA): TGCGCCAGCAGCTATACGGGACAGGGGACCTACGAGCAGTACTTC. Protein product: CASSYTGQGTYEQYF.